This is a list of T cell receptor beta chains from one sample in a study of shared T cell receptors in the human thymus. Only in-frame clones appear in the TCRdb table, and some are missing; sequencing was by immunoSEQ multiplex PCR. The table includes 72,000 or so clones, roughly 96% detected once. The sample was thymocytes. These receptors were obtained from a human donor. Each CDR3 is given with its conserved first and last residue. A D gene is named only where the DNA matches it firmly.

V gene	J gene	D gene	CDR3 DNA	CDR3 protein
TRBV4-2	TRBJ1-5	.	TGTGCCAGCAGCCAAGATGGCCGGACCGATCCAAATCAGCCCCAGCATTTT	CASSQDGRTDPNQPQHF
TRBV25-1	TRBJ2-3	.	TGTGCCAGCAGTGAGGAGGTTAGAGGTCCAGATACGCAGTATTTT	CASSEEVRGPDTQYF
TRBV6-6	TRBJ1-3	TRBD1	TGTGCCAGCAGTTCGGGACAGTTTATGGGAAACACCATATATTTT	CASSSGQFMGNTIYF
TRBV5-5	TRBJ2-7	TRBD1	TGTGCCAGCAAACGGTTGGACAGGGGAGCCTTCTACGAGCAGTACTTC	CASKRLDRGAFYEQYF
TRBV7-3	TRBJ1-1	.	TGTGCCAGCAGCCCCAACCCCCCGCAGGCGGGGAACACTGAAGCTTTCTTT	CASSPNPPQAGNTEAFF
TRBV11-3	TRBJ2-3	TRBD2	TGTGCCAGCAGCTTGGGGCGAGCGGGGTGGCCAGATACGCAGTATTTT	CASSLGRAGWPDTQYF
TRBV5-1	TRBJ2-5	TRBD2	TGCGCCAGCAGCTTGATAGGTTCTAGCGGATCGGGGGAGACCCAGTACTTC	CASSLIGSSGSGETQYF
TRBV5-1	TRBJ2-3	TRBD2	TGCGCCAGCTTTACTAGCGGGGGAGGTCGCACAGATACGCAGTATTTT	CASFTSGGGRTDTQYF
TRBV7-3	TRBJ1-1	TRBD1	TGTGCCAGCAGCTTAAGAGGGTGGGCAGGGGGCTTGAACACTGAAGCTTTCTTT	CASSLRGWAGGLNTEAFF
TRBV14	TRBJ2-1	TRBD1	TGTGCCAGCAGCCGCAAGGGACAGGGGGCTGGTAATGAGCAGTTCTTC	CASSRKGQGAGNEQFF
TRBV4-3	TRBJ2-6	.	TGCGCCAGCGGCGGGTGGGGTTCAGAGAGCTCTGGGGCCAACGTCCTGACTTTC	CASGGWGSESSGANVLTF
TRBV4-2	TRBJ2-3	.	TGTGCCAGCAGCCGAACGGGGGTAGATACGCAGTATTTT	CASSRTGVDTQYF
TRBV14	TRBJ2-5	TRBD2	TGTGCCAGCAGCCGCCCCCACGAGCGGGGCTTGAAAGAGACCCAGTACTTC	CASSRPHERGLKETQYF
TRBV7-6	TRBJ2-3	TRBD2	TGTGCCAGCAGTCGACTAGCGGGGACCTTGGATACGCAGTATTTT	CASSRLAGTLDTQYF
TRBV6-1	TRBJ2-4	.	TGTGCCAGCAGTGAAGAATTAGCCTCGACCCGTATCTCGGCCAAAAACATTCAGTACTTC	CASSEELASTRISAKNIQYF
TRBV19	TRBJ2-1	TRBD1	TGTGCCAGTAGGGGAGAACAGGGGCCGAGCTCCTACAATGAGCAGTTCTTC	CASRGEQGPSSYNEQFF
TRBV2	TRBJ1-5	.	TGTGCCAGCAGCAGGATCCATCAGCCCCAGCATTTT	CASSRIHQPQHF
TRBV4-3	TRBJ2-2	TRBD2	TGCGCCAGCAGCCAAGCCTCGAAGAGGGGACTAGCGATACTTAACACCGGGGAGCTGTTTTTT	CASSQASKRGLAILNTGELFF
TRBV27	TRBJ1-1	TRBD1	TGTGCCAGCAGTTTATGGGGACAGGGAGGAACTGAAGCTTTCTTT	CASSLWGQGGTEAFF
TRBV6-1	TRBJ1-2	TRBD1	TGTGCCAGCAAATCGGGACAGGGGCTCTATGGCTACACCTTC	CASKSGQGLYGYTF